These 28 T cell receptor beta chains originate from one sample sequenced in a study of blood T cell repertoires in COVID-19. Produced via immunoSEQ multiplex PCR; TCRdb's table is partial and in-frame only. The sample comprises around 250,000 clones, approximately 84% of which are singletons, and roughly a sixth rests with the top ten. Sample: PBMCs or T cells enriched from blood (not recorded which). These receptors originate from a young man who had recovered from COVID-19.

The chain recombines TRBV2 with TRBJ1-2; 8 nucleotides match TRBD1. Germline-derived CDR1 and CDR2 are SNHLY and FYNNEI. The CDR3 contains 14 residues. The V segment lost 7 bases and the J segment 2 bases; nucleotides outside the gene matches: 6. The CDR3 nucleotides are TGTGCCAGCACCCGGACAGGGTTGAACTATGGCTACACCTTC. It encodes CASTRTGLNYGYTF.

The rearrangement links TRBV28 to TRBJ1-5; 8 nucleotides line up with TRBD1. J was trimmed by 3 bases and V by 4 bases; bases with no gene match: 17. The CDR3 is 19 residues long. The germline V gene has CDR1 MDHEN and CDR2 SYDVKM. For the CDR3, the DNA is TGTGCCAGCAGTTCACTCCAGACAGGGGTTACCCCAATCAATCAGCCCCAGCATTTT. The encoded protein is CASSSLQTGVTPINQPQHF.

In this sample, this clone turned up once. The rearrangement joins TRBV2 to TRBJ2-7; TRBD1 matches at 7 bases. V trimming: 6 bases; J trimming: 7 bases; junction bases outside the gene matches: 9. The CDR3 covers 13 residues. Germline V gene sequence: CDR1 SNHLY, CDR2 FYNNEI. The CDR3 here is CASSSEQGSEQYF. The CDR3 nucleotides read TGTGCCAGCAGCTCAGAACAGGGGTCTGAGCAGTACTTC.

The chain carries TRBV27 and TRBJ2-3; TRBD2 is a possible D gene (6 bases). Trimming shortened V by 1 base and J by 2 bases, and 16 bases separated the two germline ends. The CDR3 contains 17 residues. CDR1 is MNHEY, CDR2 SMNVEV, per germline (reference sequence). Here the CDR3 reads CASSLYPPGEDTDTQYF. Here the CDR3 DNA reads TGTGCCAGCAGTTTATACCCACCGGGAGAGGACACAGATACGCAGTATTTT.

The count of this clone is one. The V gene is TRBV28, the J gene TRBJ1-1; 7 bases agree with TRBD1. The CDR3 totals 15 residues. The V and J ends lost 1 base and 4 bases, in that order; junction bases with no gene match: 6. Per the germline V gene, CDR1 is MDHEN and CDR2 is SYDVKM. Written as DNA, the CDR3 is TGTGCCAGCAGTTTATTACAGGGGCTGAGCACTGAAGCTTTCTTT. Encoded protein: CASSLLQGLSTEAFF.

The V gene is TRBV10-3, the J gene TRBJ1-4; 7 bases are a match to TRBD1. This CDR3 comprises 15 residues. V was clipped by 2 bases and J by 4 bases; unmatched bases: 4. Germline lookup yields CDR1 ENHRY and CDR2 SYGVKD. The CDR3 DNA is TGTGCCATCAGTGAGCCCGGGACAGATAATGAAAAACTGTTTTTT. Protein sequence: CAISEPGTDNEKLFF.

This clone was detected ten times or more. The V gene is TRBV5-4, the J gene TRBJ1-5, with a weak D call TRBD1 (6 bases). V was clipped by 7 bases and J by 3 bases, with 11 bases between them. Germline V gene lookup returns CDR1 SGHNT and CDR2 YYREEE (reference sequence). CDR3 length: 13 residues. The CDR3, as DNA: TGTGCCAGCCGGGAGGGGGACAATCAGCCCCAGCATTTT. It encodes CASREGDNQPQHF.

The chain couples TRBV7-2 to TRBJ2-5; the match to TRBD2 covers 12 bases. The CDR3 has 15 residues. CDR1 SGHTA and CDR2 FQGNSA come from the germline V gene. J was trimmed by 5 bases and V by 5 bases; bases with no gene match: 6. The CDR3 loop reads CASSPSGGASETQYF. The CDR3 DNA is TGTGCCAGCAGCCCTAGCGGGGGGGCAAGTGAGACCCAGTACTTC.

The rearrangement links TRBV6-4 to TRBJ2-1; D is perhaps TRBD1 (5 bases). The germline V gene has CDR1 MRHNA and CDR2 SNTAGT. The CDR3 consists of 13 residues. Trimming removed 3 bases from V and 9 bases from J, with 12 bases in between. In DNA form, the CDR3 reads TGTGCCAGCAGTGAAGTCGAAGGGGTTGAGCAGTTCTTC. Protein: CASSEVEGVEQFF.

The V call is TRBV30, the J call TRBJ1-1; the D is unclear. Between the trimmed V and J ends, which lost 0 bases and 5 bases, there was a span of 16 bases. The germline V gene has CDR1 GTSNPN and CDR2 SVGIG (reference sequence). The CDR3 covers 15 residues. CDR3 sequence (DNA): TGTGCCTGGAGTGTACGGTCTTTGGGCAGTACTGAAGCTTTCTTT. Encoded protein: CAWSVRSLGSTEAFF.

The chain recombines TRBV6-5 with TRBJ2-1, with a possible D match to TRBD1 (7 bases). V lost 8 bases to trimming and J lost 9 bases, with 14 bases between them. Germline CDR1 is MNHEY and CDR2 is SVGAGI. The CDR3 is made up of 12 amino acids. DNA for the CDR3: TGTGCCAGCCAGACAGGGCGGGGTGAGCAGTTCTTC. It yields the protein CASQTGRGEQFF.

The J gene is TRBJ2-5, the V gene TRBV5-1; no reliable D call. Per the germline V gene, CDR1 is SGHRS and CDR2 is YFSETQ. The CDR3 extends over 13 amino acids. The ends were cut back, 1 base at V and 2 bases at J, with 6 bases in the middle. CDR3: CASSLWSQETQYF. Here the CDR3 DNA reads TGCGCCAGCAGCTTGTGGAGTCAAGAGACCCAGTACTTC. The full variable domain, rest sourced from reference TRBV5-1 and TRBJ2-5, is KAGVTQTPRYLIKTRGQQVTLSCSPISGHRSVSWYQQTPGQGLQFLFEYFSETQRNKGNFPGRFSGRQFSNSRSEMNVSTLELGDSALYLCASSLWSQETQYFGPGTRLLVL.

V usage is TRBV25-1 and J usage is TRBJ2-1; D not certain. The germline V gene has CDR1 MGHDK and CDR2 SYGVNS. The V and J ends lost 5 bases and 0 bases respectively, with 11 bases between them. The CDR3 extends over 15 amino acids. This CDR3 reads CASSKLMSSYNEQFF. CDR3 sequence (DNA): TGTGCCAGCAGTAAACTGATGAGCTCCTACAATGAGCAGTTCTTC.

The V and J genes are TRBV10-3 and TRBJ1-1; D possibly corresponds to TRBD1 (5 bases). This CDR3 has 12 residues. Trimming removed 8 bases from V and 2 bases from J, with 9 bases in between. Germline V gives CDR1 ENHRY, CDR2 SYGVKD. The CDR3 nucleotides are TGTGCCATCCGGGGGTCAAACACTGAAGCTTTCTTT. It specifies CAIRGSNTEAFF.

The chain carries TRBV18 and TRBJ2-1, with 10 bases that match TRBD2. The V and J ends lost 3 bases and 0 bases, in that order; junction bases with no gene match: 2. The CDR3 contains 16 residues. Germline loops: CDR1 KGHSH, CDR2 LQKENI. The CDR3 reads CASSPGLASSYNEQFF. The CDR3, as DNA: TGTGCCAGCTCACCGGGACTAGCGAGCTCCTACAATGAGCAGTTCTTC. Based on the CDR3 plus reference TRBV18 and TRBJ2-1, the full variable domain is NAGVMQNPRHLVRRRGQEARLRCSPMKGHSHVYWYRQLPEEGLKFMVYLQKENIIDESGMPKERFSAEFPKEGPSILRIQQVVRGDSAAYFCASSPGLASSYNEQFFGPGTRLTVL.

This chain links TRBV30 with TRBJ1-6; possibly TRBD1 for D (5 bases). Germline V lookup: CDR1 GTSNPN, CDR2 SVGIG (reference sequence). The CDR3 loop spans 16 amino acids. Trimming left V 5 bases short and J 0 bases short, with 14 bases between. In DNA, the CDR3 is TGTGCCTGGGGGCGGGTGGGGGGCTCCTATAATTCACCCCTCCACTTT. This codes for CAWGRVGGSYNSPLHF. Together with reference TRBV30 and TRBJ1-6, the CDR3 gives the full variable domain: SQTIHQWPATLVQPVGSPLSLECTVEGTSNPNLYWYRQAAGRGLQLLFYSVGIGQISSEVPQNLSASRPQDRQFILSSKKLLLSDSGFYLCAWGRVGGSYNSPLHFGNGTRLTVT.

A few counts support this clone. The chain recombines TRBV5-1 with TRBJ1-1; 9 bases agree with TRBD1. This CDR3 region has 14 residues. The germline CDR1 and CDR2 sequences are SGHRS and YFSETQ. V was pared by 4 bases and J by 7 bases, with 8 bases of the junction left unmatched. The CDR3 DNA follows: TGCGCCAGCAGCAGAAGGACAGGGGTGGGTGAAGCTTTCTTT. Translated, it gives CASSRRTGVGEAFF.

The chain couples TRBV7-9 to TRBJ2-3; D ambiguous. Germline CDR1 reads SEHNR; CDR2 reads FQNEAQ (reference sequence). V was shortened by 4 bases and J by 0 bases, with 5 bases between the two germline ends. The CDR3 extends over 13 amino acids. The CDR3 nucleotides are TGTGCCAGCAGCTGGGCTAGCACAGATACGCAGTATTTT. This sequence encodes CASSWASTDTQYF.

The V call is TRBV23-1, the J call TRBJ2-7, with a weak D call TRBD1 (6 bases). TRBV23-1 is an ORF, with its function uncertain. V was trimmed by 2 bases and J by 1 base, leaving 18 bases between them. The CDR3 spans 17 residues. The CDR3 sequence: CASSQIATGPWSYEQYF. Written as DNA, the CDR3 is TGCGCCAGCAGTCAAATCGCCACAGGGCCTTGGTCCTACGAGCAGTACTTC.

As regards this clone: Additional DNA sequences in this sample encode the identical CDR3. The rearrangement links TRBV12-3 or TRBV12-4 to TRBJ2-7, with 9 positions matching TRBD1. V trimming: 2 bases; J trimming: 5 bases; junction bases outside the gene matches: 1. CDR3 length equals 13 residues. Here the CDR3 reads CASSLRQGDEQYF. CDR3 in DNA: TGTGCCAGCAGTTTAAGACAGGGGGACGAGCAGTACTTC.

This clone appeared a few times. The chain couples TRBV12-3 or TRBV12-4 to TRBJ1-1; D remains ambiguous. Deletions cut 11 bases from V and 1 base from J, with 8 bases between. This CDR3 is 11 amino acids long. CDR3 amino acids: CASRENTEAFF. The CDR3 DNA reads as TGTGCCTCGCGGGAGAACACTGAAGCTTTCTTT.

This CDR3 reads CASSQVSGTGLYEQYF. In DNA form, the CDR3 reads TGTGCCAGCAGCCAAGTTTCCGGGACAGGGTTGTACGAGCAGTACTTC. This chain links TRBV14 with TRBJ2-7; 9 nucleotides line up with TRBD1. V was clipped by 1 base and J by 4 bases; unmatched bases: 8. Germline V gives CDR1 SGHDN, CDR2 FVKESK. The CDR3 has 16 amino acids.

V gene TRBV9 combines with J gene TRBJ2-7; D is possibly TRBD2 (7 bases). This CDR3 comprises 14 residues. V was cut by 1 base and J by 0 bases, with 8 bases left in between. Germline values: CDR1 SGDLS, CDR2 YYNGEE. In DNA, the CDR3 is TGTGCCAGCAGCGTAAGGGGGGGCTCCTACGAGCAGTACTTC. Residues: CASSVRGGSYEQYF. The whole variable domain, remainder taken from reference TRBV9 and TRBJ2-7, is DSGVTQTPKHLITATGQRVTLRCSPRSGDLSVYWYQQSLDQGLQFLIQYYNGEERAKGNILERFSAQQFPDLHSELNLSSLELGDSALYFCASSVRGGSYEQYFGPGTRLTVT.

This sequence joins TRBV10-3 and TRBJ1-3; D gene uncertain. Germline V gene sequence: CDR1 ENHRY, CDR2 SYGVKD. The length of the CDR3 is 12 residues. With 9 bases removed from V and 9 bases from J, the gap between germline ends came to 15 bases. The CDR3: CAMGRASGTIYF. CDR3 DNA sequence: TGTGCCATGGGGAGGGCGAGCGGCACCATATATTTT.

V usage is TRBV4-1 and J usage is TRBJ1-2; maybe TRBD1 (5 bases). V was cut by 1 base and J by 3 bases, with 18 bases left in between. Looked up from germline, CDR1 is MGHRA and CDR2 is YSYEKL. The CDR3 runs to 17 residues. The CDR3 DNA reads TGCGCCAGCAGCCAAGGTCAGGGCGGATGGGTGGACTATGGCTACACCTTC. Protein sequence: CASSQGQGGWVDYGYTF.

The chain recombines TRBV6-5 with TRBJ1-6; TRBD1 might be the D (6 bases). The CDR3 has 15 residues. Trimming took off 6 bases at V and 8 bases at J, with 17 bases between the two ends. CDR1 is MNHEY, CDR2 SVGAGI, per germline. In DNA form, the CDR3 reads TGTGCCAGCAGCCCCCAGACAGGACCTTATTCACCCCTCCACTTT. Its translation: CASSPQTGPYSPLHF.

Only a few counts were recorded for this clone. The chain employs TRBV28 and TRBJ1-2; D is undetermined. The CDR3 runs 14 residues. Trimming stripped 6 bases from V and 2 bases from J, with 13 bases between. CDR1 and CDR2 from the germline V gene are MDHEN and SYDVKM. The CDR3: CASRKPGENYGYTF. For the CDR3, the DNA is TGTGCCAGCAGAAAGCCCGGGGAAAACTATGGCTACACCTTC.

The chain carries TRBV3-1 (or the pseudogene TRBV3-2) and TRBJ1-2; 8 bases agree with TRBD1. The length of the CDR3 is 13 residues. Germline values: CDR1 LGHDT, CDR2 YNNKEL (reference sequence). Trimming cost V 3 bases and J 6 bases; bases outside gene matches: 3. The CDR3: CASSQDRVDGYTF. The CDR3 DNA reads TGTGCCAGCAGCCAGGACAGGGTTGATGGCTACACCTTC.